The clone carrying this T cell receptor (beta chain) was seen only once. The antigen is unknown. The data belong to a study of post-analysis software for immune sequencing data. In the study overall: Recorded disease courses covered relapsing-remitting, secondary progressive and progressive-relapsing multiple sclerosis. Some patients had no subtype annotation.

General study findings and limits: When compared against controls, multiple sclerosis patients showed significantly lower normalized Chao1 diversity. With F measure, samples from one preparation batch clustered together strongly.

Carried by the TCR beta cDNA libraries were unique molecular identifiers. T cells numbering roughly 1 to 11 million yielded cDNA molecules that totaled some 500,000. TCRdb re-called the PCR reads through MiXCR, storing one row per CDR3 protein. The repertoire consists of hundreds of thousands of distinct CDR3 sequences, with roughly 50% occurring once and the leading ten covering about 4.5%. The origin of this receptor is a girl between 10 and 17 years old with multiple sclerosis. Sequenced: blood.

CDR3 region: CASSPTIGGPSNTGELFF. The CDR3 coding sequence is TGCGCCAGCAGCCCCACTATTGGGGGCCCCTCGAACACCGGGGAGCTGTTTTTT. The V gene is TRBV5-1, the J gene TRBJ2-2, with D tentatively TRBD1 (6 bases). With 4 bases removed from V and 0 bases from J, the gap between germline ends came to 19 bases. The CDR3 is 18 amino acids. The germline V gene has CDR1 SGHRS and CDR2 YFSETQ.